One and the same sample provided the 10 T cell receptor beta chains below, sequenced in a study of control samples from healthy donors and cancer patients. TCRdb's copy holds only in-frame clones and misses some; the assay was immunoSEQ multiplex PCR. The sample holds 95,000 to 150,000 clones, about 86% seen once. Sequencing used blood. The receptors come from a man aged 30 to 45 in good health.

The chain uses TRBV10-3 and TRBJ1-2, with 7 bases identical to TRBD1. In germline, CDR1 is ENHRY, CDR2 SYGVKD. After removal of 4 bases from V and 6 bases from J, the junction contained 8 bases not matched to a gene. CDR3 length equals 14 residues. The CDR3 protein is CAISGGQLTHGYTF. CDR3 nucleotides: TGTGCCATCAGTGGGGGACAGCTGACCCATGGCTACACCTTC.

The rearrangement joins TRBV10-3 to TRBJ2-3; TRBD2 might be the D (5 bases). The CDR3 spans 15 residues. V was pared by 10 bases and J by 0 bases, with 17 bases between. Germline CDR1 reads ENHRY; CDR2 reads SYGVKD. The CDR3 region is CATAKGESSTDTQYF. Here the CDR3 DNA reads TGTGCCACCGCTAAGGGAGAATCTAGCACAGATACGCAGTATTTT.

The rearrangement links TRBV28 to TRBJ1-5, with D tentatively TRBD1 (5 bases). With 6 bases removed from V and 6 bases from J, the gap between germline ends came to 12 bases. Germline V gene lookup returns CDR1 MDHEN and CDR2 SYDVKM. The CDR3 is 13 amino acids. This CDR3 is CASRREGIQPQHF. Written as DNA, the CDR3 is TGTGCCAGCAGGCGCGAGGGGATTCAGCCCCAGCATTTT.

The chain employs TRBV3-1 (or the pseudogene TRBV3-2) and TRBJ2-3, with 12 positions matching TRBD2. The CDR3 runs to 16 residues. V trimming: 6 bases; J trimming: 4 bases; junction bases outside the gene matches: 8. In germline, CDR1 is LGHDT, CDR2 YNNKEL (reference sequence). The DNA for the CDR3 is TGTGCCAGCAGGAACCTAGCGGGGGGGATCCCAGATACGCAGTATTTT. It is translated as CASRNLAGGIPDTQYF.

This clone has more than one count but fewer than ten. J is TRBJ1-5 and V is TRBV19, with D possibly being TRBD1 (5 bases). Trimming took 3 bases from V and 7 from J, leaving 13 bases between them. From germline, CDR1 is LNHDA and CDR2 SQIVND (reference sequence). This CDR3 is 14 amino acids long. CDR3: CASSMYVRDQPQHF. DNA of the CDR3: TGTGCCAGTAGTATGTATGTCCGGGACCAGCCCCAGCATTTT.

The rearrangement uses TRBV10-3 and TRBJ2-4; D is possibly TRBD1 or TRBD2 (6 bases each). Germline lookup yields CDR1 ENHRY and CDR2 SYGVKD. The CDR3 sequence is 11 residues long. Between the trimmed V and J ends, which lost 11 bases and 5 bases, there was a span of 10 bases. CDR3 sequence reads: CASGGQNIQYF. CDR3 bases: TGTGCCTCCGGGGGCCAAAACATTCAGTACTTC.

J is TRBJ2-3 and V is TRBV18; D gene ambiguous. From germline, CDR1 is KGHSH and CDR2 LQKENI. V was pared by 4 bases and J by 6 bases, with 11 bases between. CDR3 length: 13 residues. CDR3 DNA: TGTGCCAGCTCACGAATAAAACTGGATACGCAGTATTTT. It encodes CASSRIKLDTQYF.

The chain recombines TRBV2 with TRBJ2-4, with 16 bases lining up with TRBD2. The CDR3 loop spans 19 amino acids. Germline loops: CDR1 SNHLY, CDR2 FYNNEI. V trimming: 6 bases; J trimming: 2 bases; junction bases outside the gene matches: 10. CDR3 protein: CASRFSPGLAGGPKNIQYF. The CDR3 coding sequence is TGTGCCAGCAGATTTTCTCCGGGACTAGCGGGGGGGCCCAAAAACATTCAGTACTTC.

This rearrangement joins TRBV11-2 to TRBJ2-1; D is possibly TRBD2 (5 bases). The CDR3 loop spans 14 amino acids. Trimming stripped 5 bases from V and 2 bases from J, with 10 bases between. CDR1 SGHAT and CDR2 FQNNGV come from the germline V gene. The CDR3 DNA reads as TGTGCCAGCAGCCAAACCGGGACCTACAATGAGCAGTTCTTC. Protein sequence: CASSQTGTYNEQFF. Filled out from reference TRBV11-2 and TRBJ2-1, the complete variable domain reads EAGVAQSPRYKIIEKRQSVAFWCNPISGHATLYWYQQILGQGPKLLIQFQNNGVVDDSQLPKDRFSAERLKGVDSTLKIQPAKLEDSAVYLCASSQTGTYNEQFFGPGTRLTVL.

The V gene is TRBV13, the J gene TRBJ1-1; D ambiguous. CDR1 and CDR2 from the germline V gene are PRHDT and FYEKMQ (reference sequence). The germline V and J ends were trimmed by 3 bases and 6 bases, with 8 bases remaining between them. There are 12 residues in the CDR3. The CDR3 DNA sequence: TGTGCCAGCAGCTTCCCGGTGGCTGAAGCTTTCTTT. This codes for CASSFPVAEAFF.